This T cell receptor (beta chain) was captured by sequencing in a study of identical twins. General observations from the study: Compared with models, monozygotic twins showed more out-of-frame TCR alpha sharing.

The CDR3 spans 13 residues. Trimming took off 0 bases at V and 4 bases at J, with 7 bases between the two ends. From germline, CDR1 is LGHNA and CDR2 YSLEER. In its sample, this clonotype was seen many times. Its specificity is not known. TCRdb re-derived calls from the 5' RACE reads in MiXCR, one entry per CDR3 protein. Of fewer than 650,000 distinct CDR3 sequences listed, nearly 10% are singletons. The same sample was also used in a study of yellow fever vaccine responses in identical twins. That paper notes: Twins' vaccine T cell responses reportedly seemed partly convergent and partly personalized.

The sequence derives from a woman in her late teens or twenties in good health. The sequencing sample was made of PBMCs. The chain combines TRBV4-3 with TRBJ2-7, with D perhaps matching TRBD1 (6 bases). CDR3 in DNA: TGCGCCAGCAGCCAAGAAGGGGGTTACGAGCAGTACTTC. Amino acid sequence: CASSQEGGYEQYF.